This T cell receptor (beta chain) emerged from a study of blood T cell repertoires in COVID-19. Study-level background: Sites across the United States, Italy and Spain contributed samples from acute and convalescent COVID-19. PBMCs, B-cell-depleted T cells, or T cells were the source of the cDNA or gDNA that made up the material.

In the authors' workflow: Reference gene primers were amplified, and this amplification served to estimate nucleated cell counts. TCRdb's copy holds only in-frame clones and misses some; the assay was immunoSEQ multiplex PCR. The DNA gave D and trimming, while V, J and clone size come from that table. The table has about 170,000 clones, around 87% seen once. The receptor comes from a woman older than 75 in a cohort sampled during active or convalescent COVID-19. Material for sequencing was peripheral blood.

The CDR3 protein is CASMVGWLGEAFF. DNA for the CDR3: TGTGCCAGTATGGTCGGGTGGCTTGGTGAAGCTTTCTTT. The chain carries TRBV19 and TRBJ1-1; D is ambiguous. V was shortened by 7 bases and J by 7 bases, with 16 bases between the two germline ends. Germline V gives CDR1 LNHDA, CDR2 SQIVND (reference sequence). The length of the CDR3 is 13 residues.